This T cell receptor beta chain was obtained from a study of shared clonotypes between healthy human individuals. Broader study findings: Sampling included only blood; tissue repertoires likely differ. Sequencing depth was expected to influence donor clonotype sharing.

Between the trimmed V and J ends, which lost 0 bases and 7 bases, there was a span of 12 bases. The CDR3 sequence is 15 residues long. Germline assignment: CDR1 LGHNA and CDR2 YNFKEQ. For this clone: The antigen is undetermined.

All participating donors were Caucasian adults from Nashville, Tennessee. Generated by immunoSEQ multiplex PCR, the TCRdb table keeps only in-frame clones and is missing some. The sample lists roughly 640,000 clones; about 96% were seen once. The receptor was isolated from a woman in her 30s in good health. The J gene is TRBJ2-2, the V gene TRBV4-2, with D perhaps matching TRBD1 or TRBD2 (6 bases each). Input material: naive CD4+ T cells sorted from blood. Subset of the sample: CD45RA+ positively selected. The CDR3 spells CASSQEGGRDGELFF. The CDR3 DNA reads TGTGCCAGCAGCCAAGAGGGGGGCAGGGACGGGGAGCTGTTTTTT.